This T cell receptor (beta chain) appears in the sequencing data of a study of Ad26.COV2.S vaccination and SARS-CoV-2 variants (dated by TCRdb to the early 2020s). For context, the study as a whole: Donors in the vaccine arm were drawn from COV1001, a multicentre, randomized, double-blind, placebo-controlled phase I-IIa trial testing Ad26.COV2.S in healthy adults. A total of approximately 30 samples were included in the TCR-sequenced set, comprising some 20 Ad26.COV2.S vaccine recipients, 5 placebo recipients and 8 SARS-CoV-2 convalescent individuals. Trial participants were randomized into five groups of five, in which low-dose or high-dose Ad26.COV2.S was given once or twice, or placebo was given on both occasions. The specificity and breadth of SARS-CoV-2-reactive T cell receptors after Ad26.COV2.S vaccination were assessed by TCRbeta repertoire sequencing. Blinding of investigators to trial group allocation was maintained during experiments and outcome assessment. Ad26.COV2.S was given intramuscularly at 5x10^10 or 1x10^11 viral particles, as a single shot or as two shots 56 days apart. Broader findings and caveats from the paper: Non-spike TCR breadth was comparable between vaccine and placebo recipients, consistent with the vaccine containing only spike. Ad26.COV2.S recipients had higher spike-specific TCR breadth than placebo recipients (P = 0.0014). After vaccination, substantial breadth of spike-specific CD8+ and CD4+ T cell responses was reported. According to the authors, total T cell responses may have been underestimated by the TCR breadth and depth analyses. The study lacked the statistical power to compare responses across vaccine doses or regimens.

As to this clone: Its recognized antigen is unknown. No base quality information exists; no much larger clone differs at one position.

What this sample's treatment or condition label stands for: around 19 received Ad26.COV2.S at low or high dose, single or two shots; five or six received placebo; per-sample allocation not given. For vaccine and placebo recipients, the sequenced repertoires came from samples collected on day 63 after the first injection. In Cohort 1b, around 25 adults aged 18-55 years were enrolled at a single site in Boston, USA, between 29 July and 7 August 2020. Ad26.COV2.S consisted of a replication-incompetent adenovirus type 26 vector by which a prefusion-stabilized SARS-CoV-2 spike protein from the original Wuhan strain was expressed. The germline V gene supplies CDR1 SNHLY and CDR2 FYNNEI. V is cut by 1 base and J by 3 bases, and the space between the germline ends is 1 base. From its cysteine to its valine, the CDR3 spans 11 amino acids. Only CDR3 DNA is held: 33 bases, read in frame from base 1. TCRbeta CDR3 regions were sequenced with the immunoSEQ Assay. After extraction, genomic DNA underwent amplification by bias-controlled multiplex PCR, followed by high-throughput sequencing. Regarding the original processing steps: To quantify the absolute abundance of every unique TCRbeta CDR3 region, sequences were collapsed and filtered. T cell fraction was estimated by normalizing TCRbeta template counts to usable DNA, with usable DNA measured through amplification of reference genes found in all nucleated cells. Repertoire TCRs were annotated as SARS-CoV-2-specific by exact matching of V gene, CDR3 amino acid sequence and J gene to a known reactive TCR set. MIRA supplied the reference SARS-CoV-2 TCR set, which was filtered for enrichment in COVID-19-positive ImmuneCODE repertoires so that public or cross-reactive TCRs were removed. Using the MIRA antigens, annotated TCRs were further analysed by specific ORF or by position within an ORF. Depth was the summed frequency of annotated unique rearrangements, while breadth was defined as annotated unique rearrangements over total unique productive rearrangements. TCR breadth was compared between groups using two-sided Wilcoxon rank-sum tests. TCRdb stores this immuneACCESS table with in-frame sequences only. Part of the clones is absent; in the studies checked, under half of the shortfall reflects unresolved V genes, and no reason is known for the rest. The V and J calls and the clone size are those of that table, but D and trimming were determined from the DNA. Counted in this sample were a few hundred thousand clones; approximately 87% of them appeared once. Of the sample, around 5% falls within the top ten clones.

The source material was peripheral blood, sampled in a trial of Ad26.COV2.S vaccine versus placebo. The source of this sequence is a person between 18 and 60 years old who received the Ad26.COV2.S COVID-19 vaccine or a placebo. This sequence uses TRBV2 and TRBJ2-7, with the D gene uncertain. The CDR3 in this case is CASSEVYEQYV. The DNA sequence is as follows: TGTGCCAGCAGTGAAGTCTACGAGCAGTACGTC.